The TCR beta chain under discussion was sequenced for a study of early T cells in non-severe SARS-CoV-2 infection. The TCR library protocol was used to attach unique molecular identifiers. These identifiers were attached to individual cDNA molecules. TCRdb called the 5' RACE reads again in MiXCR, with one record for every CDR3 protein. The sample shows tens of thousands of distinct CDR3 sequences, more than 9% of them seen only once. The germline CDR1 and CDR2 sequences are SQVTM and ANQGSEA. Trimming stripped 3 bases from V and 4 bases from J, with 12 bases between. This CDR3 spans 14 amino acids. This clonotype was counted only a few times. The antigen is undetermined. Points from the study as a whole: Clonotype matching in VDJdb favored anti-spike CD8 responses and did not capture private and CD4 specificities.

The specimen was whole blood. This sequence originates from an adult who was a healthcare worker with PCR-confirmed SARS-CoV-2 infection or an uninfected control (not recorded which). This chain links TRBV29-1 with TRBJ1-4; D not certain. In DNA form, the CDR3 reads TGCAGCGTTGAGCCTCGAGAGAGTAATGAAAAACTGTTTTTT. Translated, it gives CSVEPRESNEKLFF. Combining the CDR3 with reference TRBV29-1 and TRBJ1-4 gives the whole variable domain SAVISQKPSRDICQRGTSLTIQCQVDSQVTMMFWYRQQPGQSLTLIATANQGSEATYESGFVIDKFPISRPNLTFSTLTVSNMSPEDSSIYLCSVEPRESNEKLFFGSGTQLSVL.